These 14 T cell receptor beta chains came from one sample sequenced in a study of shared clonotypes between healthy human individuals. TCRdb keeps only in-frame clones here, not all; method: immunoSEQ multiplex PCR. Here the sample spans about 590,000 clones, around 95% being singletons. The naive CD8 fraction comprised CD45RO-negative cells positively selected for CCR7 and excluded terminally differentiated effector memory CD45RA+ cells. Sequenced: naive CD8+ T cells sorted from blood. The receptors originated from a woman in her 30s in good health.

The chain joins TRBV28 to TRBJ2-7; TRBD1 matches 8 bases. Germline V gene sequence: CDR1 MDHEN, CDR2 SYDVKM. The CDR3 loop spans 15 amino acids. With 6 bases clipped from V and 1 base from J, the junction kept 8 bases outside the gene matches. This CDR3 reads CASRIWTGHSYEQYF. In nucleotides, the CDR3 is TGTGCCAGCAGAATATGGACAGGGCATTCCTACGAGCAGTACTTC.

The gene calls are TRBV4-1 and TRBJ2-7, with 7 bases lining up with TRBD2. V lost 0 bases and J lost 1; bases outside the gene matches: 6. CDR1 MGHRA and CDR2 YSYEKL come from the germline V gene. The CDR3 loop spans 16 amino acids. The CDR3 DNA is TGCGCCAGCAGCCAAGATCATCTAGCGGAGTCCTACGAGCAGTACTTC. It codes for CASSQDHLAESYEQYF.

This chain connects TRBV29-1 to TRBJ2-7; 9 positions agree with TRBD1. Germline V gives CDR1 SQVTM, CDR2 ANQGSEA. Trimming cost V 1 base and J 5 bases; bases outside gene matches: 12. This CDR3 spans 16 amino acids. CDR3 nucleotide sequence: TGCAGCGTTGAAGCTTCGGGACAGGGCCCTCCGGACGAGCAGTACTTC. Its protein is CSVEASGQGPPDEQYF.

The CDR3 nucleotides are TGTGCCAGCCCCGGGCTCAGGGCCAATGAGCAGTTCTTC. Translating it yields CASPGLRANEQFF. The gene calls are TRBV5-4 and TRBJ2-1; a weak D match, TRBD1 (5 bases). CDR1 SGHNT and CDR2 YYREEE come from the germline V gene (reference sequence). V lost 7 bases and J lost 6, with 14 bases in between. The CDR3 is 13 amino acids.

This chain joins TRBV21-1 and TRBJ1-1; the DNA was not compared with TRBD1, the D call given in the table. TRBV21-1 is a pseudogene. The CDR3 runs 12 residues. The CDR3 nucleotides read TGTGCCAGCAGCAAAAAGGGGGATGAAGCTTTCTTT. Protein: CASSKKGDEAFF.

The CDR3 spells CATSREVPGYTEAFF. Written as DNA, the CDR3 is TGTGCCACCAGCAGAGAAGTCCCCGGGTACACTGAAGCTTTCTTT. This chain uses TRBV15 with TRBJ1-1; D is ambiguous. Germline V gene sequence: CDR1 LNHNV, CDR2 YYDKDF (reference sequence). CDR3 length equals 15 residues. Trimming stripped 0 bases from V and 3 bases from J, with 11 bases between.

This clone was seen only a few times. The chain couples TRBV4-2 to TRBJ2-7; 10 bases line up with TRBD2. The CDR3 extends over 16 amino acids. Germline CDR1 reads LGHNA; CDR2 reads YNFKEQ. With 0 bases clipped from V and 6 bases from J, the junction kept 8 bases outside the gene matches. CDR3 DNA: TGTGCCAGCAGCCAAGAGGTGGCTAGCGGGAGTAGCGAGCAGTACTTC. Its protein is CASSQEVASGSSEQYF.

The chain combines TRBV30 with TRBJ1-1, with 7 bases matching TRBD1. The CDR3 is 15 amino acids. Germline CDR1 and CDR2: GTSNPN and SVGIG (reference sequence). After removal of 0 bases from V and 8 bases from J, the junction contained 12 bases not matched to a gene. The CDR3 coding sequence is TGTGCCTGGAGTGTATGGGGGACAGTGGTATTGGAAGCTTTCTTT. It yields the protein CAWSVWGTVVLEAFF.

This clone was counted a single time. The V and J genes are TRBV28 and TRBJ2-7; no definite D call. Trimming cost V 8 bases and J 0 bases, with 11 bases left between them. The V gene's germline CDR1 is MDHEN and CDR2 SYDVKM. This CDR3 is 13 amino acids long. DNA for the CDR3: TGTGCCAGCGGCCCGGTAACCTCCTACGAGCAGTACTTC. Encoded protein: CASGPVTSYEQYF.

The J gene is TRBJ2-7, the V gene TRBV7-9; D may be TRBD1 (6 bases). The germline V and J ends were trimmed by 2 bases and 3 bases, with 11 bases remaining between them. CDR1 and CDR2 (germline): SEHNR, FQNEAQ (reference sequence). This CDR3 spans 14 amino acids. DNA for the CDR3: TGTGCCAGCAGCTTATCGGGACATAACTACGAGCAGTACTTC. As protein: CASSLSGHNYEQYF.

This clone was seen only once. The genes are TRBV18 and TRBJ2-1; D assignment may be TRBD1 or TRBD2 (5 bases each). V was clipped by 0 bases and J by 5 bases, with 5 bases between them. Germline V gene lookup returns CDR1 KGHSH and CDR2 LQKENI. The CDR3 runs 13 residues. The CDR3 region is CASSPPGDNEQFF. The CDR3 nucleotides read TGTGCCAGCTCACCACCGGGGGACAATGAGCAGTTCTTC.

This clone showed up just once. The chain carries TRBV7-2 and TRBJ2-3; 14 nucleotides align to TRBD2. Per germline, CDR1 SGHTA and CDR2 FQGNSA. Trimming removed 5 bases from V and 8 bases from J; junction bases left unmatched: 6. This CDR3 comprises 15 residues. In DNA form, the CDR3 reads TGTGCCAGCAGCACGACTAGCGGGAGGGCGGGTACGCAGTATTTT. Its translation is CASSTTSGRAGTQYF.

V and J are TRBV2 and TRBJ1-1; 8 nucleotides agree with TRBD1. This CDR3 is built from 17 residues. The V gene's germline CDR1 is SNHLY and CDR2 FYNNEI. Trimming cost V 3 bases and J 5 bases; bases outside gene matches: 14. DNA of the CDR3: TGTGCCAGCAGTGACTCCGTGGACAGGGAGAAACTAACTGAAGCTTTCTTT. Encoded protein: CASSDSVDREKLTEAFF.

The chain employs TRBV27 and TRBJ2-3; TRBD2 might be the D (5 bases). Looked up from germline, CDR1 is MNHEY and CDR2 is SMNVEV (reference sequence). Trimming pared 5 bases from V and 1 base from J, leaving 10 bases between. The CDR3 runs 14 residues. Here the CDR3 reads CASSLGSGTDTQYF. In DNA form, the CDR3 reads TGTGCCAGCAGTCTGGGTAGCGGCACAGATACGCAGTATTTT.